This TCR beta chain was captured in a study of blood T cell repertoires in COVID-19. Study background: The United States, Italy and Spain provided the acute and convalescent COVID-19 samples. PBMCs, B-cell-depleted T cells, or T cells provided the cDNA or gDNA that made up the material.

In germline, CDR1 is SEHNR, CDR2 FQNEAQ (reference sequence). The length of the CDR3 is 16 residues. The V and J ends lost 5 bases and 0 bases, in that order; junction bases with no gene match: 8. As handled by the study authors: For nucleated cells, counts were estimated from reference gene primer amplification. Profiling relied on immunoSEQ multiplex PCR, and the TCRdb table lists in-frame clones only, not all of them. The D gene and trimming were derived from the DNA, and the V and J assignments and clone size from that table. In the table there are under 200,000 clones, about 82% of which are singletons. This clone was counted only a few times.

The source is a man aged 65 to 79 with active or convalescent COVID-19. This rearrangement joins TRBV7-9 to TRBJ1-1, with 8 positions matching TRBD1. The sequencing sample was made of peripheral blood. This CDR3 is CASSHRQGLVNTEAFF. For the CDR3, the DNA is TGTGCCAGCAGCCACCGACAGGGGTTGGTGAACACTGAAGCTTTCTTT. The variable domain in full, with the rest retrieved from reference TRBV7-9 and TRBJ1-1, is DTGVSQNPRHKITKRGQNVTFRCDPISEHNRLYWYRQTLGQGPEFLTYFQNEAQLEKSRLLSDRFSAERPKGSFSTLEIQRTEQGDSAMYLCASSHRQGLVNTEAFFGQGTRLTVV.